This note documents a single T cell receptor (beta chain) sequence. Its specificity is unknown. This sample is drawn from a study of cytomegalovirus exposure and HLA in healthy donors. The study's findings and limits: Several V segments, TRBV6-2 and TRBV6-3 among them, could not be told apart and were dropped. Within the data, a cluster of highly shared sequence variants was likely a sequencing artifact. A later analysis linked roughly 17,000 TCR beta sequences to HLA alleles at 0.05 false discovery rate. Specific recognition of CMV antigens was confirmed in vitro for three chains (all CMV-associated).

There are 14 residues in the CDR3. Germline V gene lookup returns CDR1 MGHRA and CDR2 YSYEKL. V was trimmed by 1 base and J by 0 bases, leaving 7 bases between them. Researchers ran the PCR with 60 Vbeta and 13 Jbeta primers. Method: immunoSEQ multiplex PCR; TCRdb's copy keeps in-frame clones and lacks some. This table has 150,000 or so clones, 78% appearing once. The TCR was taken from a female donor in good health and CMV-seronegative. This rearrangement joins TRBV4-1 to TRBJ2-7, with D maybe TRBD1 (6 bases). Sequencing input: PBMCs. This CDR3 reads CASSQGTASYEQYF. The CDR3 nucleotides read TGCGCCAGCAGCCAAGGGACAGCCTCCTACGAGCAGTACTTC.